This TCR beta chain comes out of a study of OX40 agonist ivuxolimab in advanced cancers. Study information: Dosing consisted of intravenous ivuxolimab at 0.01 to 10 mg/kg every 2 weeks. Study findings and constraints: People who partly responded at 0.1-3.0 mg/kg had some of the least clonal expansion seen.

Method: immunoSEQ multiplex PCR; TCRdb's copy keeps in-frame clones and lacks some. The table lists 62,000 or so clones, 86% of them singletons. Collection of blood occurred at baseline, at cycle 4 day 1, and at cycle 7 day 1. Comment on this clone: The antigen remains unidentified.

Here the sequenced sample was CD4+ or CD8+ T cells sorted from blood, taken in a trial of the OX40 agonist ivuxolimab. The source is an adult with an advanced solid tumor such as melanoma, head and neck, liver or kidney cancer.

The CDR3, as DNA: TGCGCCAGCAGCCAAGTTAGCGGGGTTGGCTACACCTTC. It is translated as CASSQVSGVGYTF. The rearrangement links TRBV4-3 to TRBJ1-2, with D uncertain. This CDR3 comprises 13 residues. Per the germline V gene, CDR1 is LGHNA and CDR2 is YSLEER. Deletions cut 1 base from V and 7 bases from J, with 10 bases between.